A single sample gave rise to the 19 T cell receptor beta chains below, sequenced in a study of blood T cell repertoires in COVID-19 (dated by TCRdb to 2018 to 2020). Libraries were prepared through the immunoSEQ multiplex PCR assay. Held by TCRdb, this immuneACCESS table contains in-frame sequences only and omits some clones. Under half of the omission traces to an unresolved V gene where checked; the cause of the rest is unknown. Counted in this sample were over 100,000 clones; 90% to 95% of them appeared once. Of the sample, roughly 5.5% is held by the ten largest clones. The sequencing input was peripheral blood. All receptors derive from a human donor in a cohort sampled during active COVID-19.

In DNA, the CDR3 is TGTGCCAGCAGCGTTACAGGGGTTCAAGAGACCCAGTACTTC. Its protein product is CASSVTGVQETQYF. The chain combines TRBV9 with TRBJ2-5; 7 bases are shared with TRBD1. Per the germline V gene, CDR1 is SGDLS and CDR2 is YYNGEE. Trimming at V came to 2 bases and at J to 2 bases, leaving 3 bases not matched to a gene. This CDR3 has 14 residues.

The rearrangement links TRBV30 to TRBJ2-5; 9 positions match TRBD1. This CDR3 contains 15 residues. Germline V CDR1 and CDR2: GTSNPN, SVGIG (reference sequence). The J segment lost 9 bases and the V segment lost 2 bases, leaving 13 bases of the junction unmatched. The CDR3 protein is CAWSPSDRGGRAQYF. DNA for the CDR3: TGTGCCTGGAGTCCCTCCGACAGGGGGGGACGGGCCCAGTACTTC.

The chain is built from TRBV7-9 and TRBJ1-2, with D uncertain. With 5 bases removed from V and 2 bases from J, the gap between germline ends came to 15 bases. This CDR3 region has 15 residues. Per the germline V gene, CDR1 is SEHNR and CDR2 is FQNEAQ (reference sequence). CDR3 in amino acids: CASSLGSRQNYGYTF. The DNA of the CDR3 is TGTGCCAGCAGCCTCGGGTCTCGTCAGAACTATGGCTACACCTTC.

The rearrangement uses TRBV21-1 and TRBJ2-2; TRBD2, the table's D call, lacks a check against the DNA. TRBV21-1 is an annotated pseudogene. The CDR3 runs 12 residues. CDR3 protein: CASRAVTGELFF. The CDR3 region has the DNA TGTGCCAGCAGAGCCGTCACCGGGGAGCTGTTTTTT.

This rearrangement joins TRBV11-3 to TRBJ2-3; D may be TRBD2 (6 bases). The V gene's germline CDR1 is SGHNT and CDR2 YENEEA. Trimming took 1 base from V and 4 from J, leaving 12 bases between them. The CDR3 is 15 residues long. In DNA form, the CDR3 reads TGTGCCAGCAGCTTAGGACTAGGGGCGGCAGATACGCAGTATTTT. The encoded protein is CASSLGLGAADTQYF. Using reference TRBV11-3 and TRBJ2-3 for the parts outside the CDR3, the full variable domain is EAGVVQSPRYKIIEKKQPVAFWCNPISGHNTLYWYLQNLGQGPELLIRYENEEAVDDSQLPKDRFSAERLKGVDSTLKIQPAELGDSAVYLCASSLGLGAADTQYFGPGTRLTVL.

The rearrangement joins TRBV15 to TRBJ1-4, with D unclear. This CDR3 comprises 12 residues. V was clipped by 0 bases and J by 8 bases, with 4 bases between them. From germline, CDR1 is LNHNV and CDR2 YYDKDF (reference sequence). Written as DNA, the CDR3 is TGTGCCACCAGCAGAGACAGGGAAAAACTGTTTTTT. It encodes CATSRDREKLFF.

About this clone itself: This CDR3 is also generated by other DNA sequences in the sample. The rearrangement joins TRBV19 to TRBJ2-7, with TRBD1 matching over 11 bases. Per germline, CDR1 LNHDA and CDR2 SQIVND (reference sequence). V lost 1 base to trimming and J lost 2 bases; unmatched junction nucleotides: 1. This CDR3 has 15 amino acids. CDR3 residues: CASSIAGQGAYEQYF. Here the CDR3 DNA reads TGTGCCAGTAGTATAGCGGGACAGGGGGCCTACGAGCAGTACTTC.

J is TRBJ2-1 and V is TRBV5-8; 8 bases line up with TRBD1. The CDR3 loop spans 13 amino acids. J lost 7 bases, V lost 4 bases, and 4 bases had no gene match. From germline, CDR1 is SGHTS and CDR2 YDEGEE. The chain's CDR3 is CASSPWTGNEQFF. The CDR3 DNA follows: TGTGCCAGCAGCCCTTGGACAGGGAATGAGCAGTTCTTC.

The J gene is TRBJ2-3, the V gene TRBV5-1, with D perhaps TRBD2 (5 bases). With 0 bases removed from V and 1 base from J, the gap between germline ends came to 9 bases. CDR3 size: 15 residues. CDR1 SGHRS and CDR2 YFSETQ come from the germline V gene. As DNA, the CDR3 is TGCGCCAGCAGCTTGGATAGCGCCCGCACAGATACGCAGTATTTT. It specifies CASSLDSARTDTQYF.

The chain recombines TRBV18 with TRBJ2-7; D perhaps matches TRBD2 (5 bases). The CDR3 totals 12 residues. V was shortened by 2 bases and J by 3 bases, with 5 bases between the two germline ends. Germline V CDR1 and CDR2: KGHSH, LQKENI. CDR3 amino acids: CASSPAGYEQYF. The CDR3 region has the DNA TGTGCCAGCTCACCAGCGGGCTACGAGCAGTACTTC. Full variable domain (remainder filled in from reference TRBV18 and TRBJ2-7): NAGVMQNPRHLVRRRGQEARLRCSPMKGHSHVYWYRQLPEEGLKFMVYLQKENIIDESGMPKERFSAEFPKEGPSILRIQQVVRGDSAAYFCASSPAGYEQYFGPGTRLTVT.

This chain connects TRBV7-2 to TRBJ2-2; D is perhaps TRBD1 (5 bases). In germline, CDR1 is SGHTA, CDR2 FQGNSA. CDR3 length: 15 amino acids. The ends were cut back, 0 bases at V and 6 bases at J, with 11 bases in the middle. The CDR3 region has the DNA TGTGCCAGCAGCTTAGCCGTCGCAGGGTCCGGGGAGCTGTTTTTT. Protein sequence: CASSLAVAGSGELFF.

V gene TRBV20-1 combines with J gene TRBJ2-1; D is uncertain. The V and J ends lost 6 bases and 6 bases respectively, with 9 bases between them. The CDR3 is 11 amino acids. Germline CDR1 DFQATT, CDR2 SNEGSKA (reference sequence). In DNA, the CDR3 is TGCAGTGCGCTACTCATCAATGAGCAGTTCTTC. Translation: CSALLINEQFF.

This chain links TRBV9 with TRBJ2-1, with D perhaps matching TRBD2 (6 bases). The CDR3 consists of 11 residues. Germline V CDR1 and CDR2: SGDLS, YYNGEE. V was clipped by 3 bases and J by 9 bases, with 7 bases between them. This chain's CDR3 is CASSAGGEQFF. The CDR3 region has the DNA TGTGCCAGCAGCGCCGGGGGTGAGCAGTTCTTC.

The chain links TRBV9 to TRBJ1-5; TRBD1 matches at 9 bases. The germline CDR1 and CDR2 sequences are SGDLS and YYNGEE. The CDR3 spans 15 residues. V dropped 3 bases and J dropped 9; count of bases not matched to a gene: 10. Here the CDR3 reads CASSGGQGTVGPQHF. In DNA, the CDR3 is TGTGCCAGCAGCGGAGGACAGGGGACGGTAGGGCCCCAGCATTTT.

CDR3 coding DNA: TGTGCCAGCAGTCGCCAAGAGACCCAGTACTTC. Protein product: CASSRQETQYF. V and J are TRBV28 and TRBJ2-5; D is unclear. With 5 bases removed from V and 1 base from J, the gap between germline ends came to 2 bases. The germline V gene encodes CDR1 MDHEN and CDR2 SYDVKM. The CDR3 is made up of 11 amino acids.

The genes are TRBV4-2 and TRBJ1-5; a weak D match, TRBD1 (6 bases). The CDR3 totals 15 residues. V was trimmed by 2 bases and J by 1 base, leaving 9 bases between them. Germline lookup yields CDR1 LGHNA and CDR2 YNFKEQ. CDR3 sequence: CASSQQGTSNQPQHF. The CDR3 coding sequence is TGTGCCAGCAGCCAACAGGGGACGAGCAATCAGCCCCAGCATTTT.

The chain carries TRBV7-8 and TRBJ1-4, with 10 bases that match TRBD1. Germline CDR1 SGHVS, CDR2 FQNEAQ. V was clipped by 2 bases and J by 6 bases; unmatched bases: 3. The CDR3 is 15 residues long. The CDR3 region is CASSLIGTGDEKLFF. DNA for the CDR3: TGTGCCAGCAGCTTAATCGGGACAGGGGATGAAAAACTGTTTTTT. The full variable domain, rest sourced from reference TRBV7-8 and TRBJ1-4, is GAGVSQSPRYKVAKRGQDVALRCDPISGHVSLFWYQQALGQGPEFLTYFQNEAQLDKSGLPSDRFFAERPEGSVSTLKIQRTQQEDSAVYLCASSLIGTGDEKLFFGSGTQLSVL.

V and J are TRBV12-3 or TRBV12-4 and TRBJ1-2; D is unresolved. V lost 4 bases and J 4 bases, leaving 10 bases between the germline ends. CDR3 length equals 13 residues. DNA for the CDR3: TGTGCCAGCAGTTCACCGGGTAGCTATGGCTACACCTTC. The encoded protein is CASSSPGSYGYTF.

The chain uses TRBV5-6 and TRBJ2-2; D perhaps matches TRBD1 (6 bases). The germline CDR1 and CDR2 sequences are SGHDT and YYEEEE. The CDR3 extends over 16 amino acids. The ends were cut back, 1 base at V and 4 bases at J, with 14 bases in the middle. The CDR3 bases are TGTGCCAGCAGCTTGTCCGGCCAGGGGTTCACCGGGGAGCTGTTTTTT. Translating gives CASSLSGQGFTGELFF.